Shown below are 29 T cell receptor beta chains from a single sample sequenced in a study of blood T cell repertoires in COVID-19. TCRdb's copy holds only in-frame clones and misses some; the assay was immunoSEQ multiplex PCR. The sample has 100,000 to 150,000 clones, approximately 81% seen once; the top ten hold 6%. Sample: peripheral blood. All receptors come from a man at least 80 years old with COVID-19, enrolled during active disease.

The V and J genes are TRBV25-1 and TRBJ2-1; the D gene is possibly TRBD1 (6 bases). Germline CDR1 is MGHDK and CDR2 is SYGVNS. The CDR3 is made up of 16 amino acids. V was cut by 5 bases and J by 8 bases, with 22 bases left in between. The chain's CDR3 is CASSTLGDTSHDEQFF. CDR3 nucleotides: TGTGCCAGCAGTACACTCGGGGACACCTCACACGATGAGCAGTTCTTC.

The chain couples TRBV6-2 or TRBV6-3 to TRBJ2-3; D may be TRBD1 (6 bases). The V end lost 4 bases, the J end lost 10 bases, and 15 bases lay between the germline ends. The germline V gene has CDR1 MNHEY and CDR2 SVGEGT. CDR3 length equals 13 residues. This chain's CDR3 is CASSWSTGAAQYF. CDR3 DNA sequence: TGTGCCAGCAGTTGGTCGACAGGTGCGGCGCAGTATTTT.

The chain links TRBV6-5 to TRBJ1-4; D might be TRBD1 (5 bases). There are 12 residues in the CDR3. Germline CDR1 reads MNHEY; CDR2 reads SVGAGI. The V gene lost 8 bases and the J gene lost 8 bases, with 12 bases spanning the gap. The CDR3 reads CASGREGEKLFF. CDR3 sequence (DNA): TGTGCCAGCGGCAGGGAGGGCGAAAAACTGTTTTTT.

CDR3 in DNA: TGTGCCAGCAGCCGGCAACCGGGACAGGGAACAGATACGCAGTATTTT. It encodes CASSRQPGQGTDTQYF. The chain uses TRBV9 and TRBJ2-3; 9 positions match TRBD1. The CDR3 has 16 amino acids. The ends lost 4 bases at V and 3 bases at J; junction bases unmatched: 9. The germline gives CDR1 SGDLS, CDR2 YYNGEE. Full variable domain (outside the CDR3, taken from reference TRBV9 and TRBJ2-3): DSGVTQTPKHLITATGQRVTLRCSPRSGDLSVYWYQQSLDQGLQFLIQYYNGEERAKGNILERFSAQQFPDLHSELNLSSLELGDSALYFCASSRQPGQGTDTQYFGPGTRLTVL.

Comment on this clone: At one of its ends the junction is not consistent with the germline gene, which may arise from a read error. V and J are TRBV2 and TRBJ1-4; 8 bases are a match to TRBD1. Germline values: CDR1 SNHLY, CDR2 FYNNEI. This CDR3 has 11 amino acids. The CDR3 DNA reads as TGTGCCAGCACTATGGGACAGGTCTCTGTTTTT. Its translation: CASTMGQVSVF.

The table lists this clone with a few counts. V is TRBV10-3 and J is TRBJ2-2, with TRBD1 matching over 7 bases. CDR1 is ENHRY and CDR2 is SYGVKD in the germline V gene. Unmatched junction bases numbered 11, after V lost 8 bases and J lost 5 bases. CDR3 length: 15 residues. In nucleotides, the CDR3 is TGTGCCATCCGCCGGGACAGTGGCTTTACCGGGGAGCTGTTTTTT. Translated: CAIRRDSGFTGELFF.

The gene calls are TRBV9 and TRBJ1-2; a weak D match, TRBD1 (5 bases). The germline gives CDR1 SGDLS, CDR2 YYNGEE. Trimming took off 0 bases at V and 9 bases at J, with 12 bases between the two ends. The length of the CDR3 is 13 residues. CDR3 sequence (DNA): TGTGCCAGCAGCGTAGCTTCGGGGGTACGCTACACCTTC. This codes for CASSVASGVRYTF.

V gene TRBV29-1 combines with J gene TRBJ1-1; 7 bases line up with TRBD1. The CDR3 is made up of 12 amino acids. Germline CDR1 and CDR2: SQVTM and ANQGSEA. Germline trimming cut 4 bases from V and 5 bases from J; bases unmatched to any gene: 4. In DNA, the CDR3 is TGCAGCGTTGGGGCAGGGGGGACTGAAGCTTTCTTT. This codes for CSVGAGGTEAFF. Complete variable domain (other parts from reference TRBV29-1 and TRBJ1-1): SAVISQKPSRDICQRGTSLTIQCQVDSQVTMMFWYRQQPGQSLTLIATANQGSEATYESGFVIDKFPISRPNLTFSTLTVSNMSPEDSSIYLCSVGAGGTEAFFGQGTRLTVV.

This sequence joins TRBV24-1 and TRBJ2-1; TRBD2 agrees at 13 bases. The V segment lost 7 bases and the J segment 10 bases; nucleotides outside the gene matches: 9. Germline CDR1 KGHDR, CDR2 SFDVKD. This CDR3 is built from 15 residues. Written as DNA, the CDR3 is TGTGCCACCAGGGGACTAGCGGGGATAAATGACGAGCAGTTCTTC. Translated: CATRGLAGINDEQFF.

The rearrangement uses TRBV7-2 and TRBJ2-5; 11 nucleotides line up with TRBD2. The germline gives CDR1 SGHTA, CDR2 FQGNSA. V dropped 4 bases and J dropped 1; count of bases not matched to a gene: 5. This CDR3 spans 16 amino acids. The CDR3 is CASSSRLAGLQETQYF. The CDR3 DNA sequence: TGTGCCAGCAGCTCGCGACTAGCGGGACTCCAAGAGACCCAGTACTTC. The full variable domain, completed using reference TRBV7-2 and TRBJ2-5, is GAGVSQSPSNKVTEKGKDVELRCDPISGHTALYWYRQSLGQGLEFLIYFQGNSAPDKSGLPSDRFSAERTGGSVSTLTIQRTQQEDSAVYLCASSSRLAGLQETQYFGPGTRLLVL.

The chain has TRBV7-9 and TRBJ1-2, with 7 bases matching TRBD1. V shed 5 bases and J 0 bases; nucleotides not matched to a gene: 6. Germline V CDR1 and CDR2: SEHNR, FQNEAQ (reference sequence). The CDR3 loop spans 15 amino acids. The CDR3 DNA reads TGTGCCAGCAGCGCGGGGACAGTAACTAACTATGGCTACACCTTC. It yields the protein CASSAGTVTNYGYTF.

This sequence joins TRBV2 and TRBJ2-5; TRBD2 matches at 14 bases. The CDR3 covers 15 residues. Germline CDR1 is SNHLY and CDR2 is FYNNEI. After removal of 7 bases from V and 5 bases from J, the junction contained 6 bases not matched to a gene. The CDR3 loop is CASMLGLAGVETQYF. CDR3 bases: TGTGCCAGCATGTTGGGACTAGCGGGAGTCGAGACCCAGTACTTC.

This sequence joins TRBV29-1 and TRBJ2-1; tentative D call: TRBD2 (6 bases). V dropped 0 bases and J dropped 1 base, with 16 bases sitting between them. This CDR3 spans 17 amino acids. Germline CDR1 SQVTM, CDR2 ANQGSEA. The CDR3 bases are TGCAGCGTTGAAGATCCCAAAGGGGAGGAGTCCTACAATGAGCAGTTCTTC. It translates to CSVEDPKGEESYNEQFF.

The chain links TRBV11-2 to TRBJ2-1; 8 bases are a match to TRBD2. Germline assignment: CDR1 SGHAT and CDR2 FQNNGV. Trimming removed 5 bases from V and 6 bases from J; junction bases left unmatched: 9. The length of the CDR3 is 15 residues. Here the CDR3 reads CASSPGGDLSNEQFF. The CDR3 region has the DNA TGTGCCAGCAGCCCCGGGGGGGACCTTAGCAATGAGCAGTTCTTC.

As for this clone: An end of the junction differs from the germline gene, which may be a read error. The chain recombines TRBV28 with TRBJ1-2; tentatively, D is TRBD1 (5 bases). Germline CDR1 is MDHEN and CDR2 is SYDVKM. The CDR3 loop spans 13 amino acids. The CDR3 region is CASSLSHPDRPRF. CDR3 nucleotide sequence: TGTGCCAGCAGTTTATCCCACCCTGACAGACCCCGCTTC.

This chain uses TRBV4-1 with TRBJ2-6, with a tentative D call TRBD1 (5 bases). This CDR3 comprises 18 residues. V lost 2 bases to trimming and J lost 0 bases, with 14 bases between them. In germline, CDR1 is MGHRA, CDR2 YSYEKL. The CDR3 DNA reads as TGCGCCAGCAGCCAACAGATTCCGACAGTCTCTGGGGCCAACGTCCTGACTTTC. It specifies CASSQQIPTVSGANVLTF.

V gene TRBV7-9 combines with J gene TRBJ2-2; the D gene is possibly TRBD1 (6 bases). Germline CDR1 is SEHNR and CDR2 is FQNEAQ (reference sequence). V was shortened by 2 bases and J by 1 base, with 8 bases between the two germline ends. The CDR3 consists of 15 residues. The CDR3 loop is CASSLPDRNTGELFF. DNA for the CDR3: TGTGCCAGCAGCTTACCGGACAGGAACACCGGGGAGCTGTTTTTT.

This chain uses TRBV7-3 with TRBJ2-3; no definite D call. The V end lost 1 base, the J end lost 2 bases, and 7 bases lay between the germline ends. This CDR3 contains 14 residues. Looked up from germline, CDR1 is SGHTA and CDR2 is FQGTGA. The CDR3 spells CASSLMANTDTQYF. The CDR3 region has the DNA TGTGCCAGCAGCTTAATGGCCAACACAGATACGCAGTATTTT.

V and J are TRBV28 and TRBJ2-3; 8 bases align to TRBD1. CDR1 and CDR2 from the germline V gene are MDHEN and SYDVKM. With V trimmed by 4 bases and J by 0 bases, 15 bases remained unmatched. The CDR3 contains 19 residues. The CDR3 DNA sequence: TGTGCCAGCAGTTCACATATCCCCTCTGGACAGGGAAGCACAGATACGCAGTATTTT. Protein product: CASSSHIPSGQGSTDTQYF.

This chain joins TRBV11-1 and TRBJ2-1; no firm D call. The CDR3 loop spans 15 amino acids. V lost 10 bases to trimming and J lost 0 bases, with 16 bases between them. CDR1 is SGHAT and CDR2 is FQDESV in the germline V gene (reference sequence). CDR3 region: CATGPSLSSYNEQFF. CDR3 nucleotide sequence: TGTGCCACCGGTCCGAGCTTGAGCTCCTACAATGAGCAGTTCTTC.

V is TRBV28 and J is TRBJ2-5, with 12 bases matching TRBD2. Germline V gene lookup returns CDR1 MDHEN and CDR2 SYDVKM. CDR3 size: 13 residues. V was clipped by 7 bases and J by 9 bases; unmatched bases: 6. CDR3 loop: CASTQTSGSSQYF. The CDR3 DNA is TGTGCCAGCACTCAGACTAGCGGGAGCTCCCAGTACTTC.

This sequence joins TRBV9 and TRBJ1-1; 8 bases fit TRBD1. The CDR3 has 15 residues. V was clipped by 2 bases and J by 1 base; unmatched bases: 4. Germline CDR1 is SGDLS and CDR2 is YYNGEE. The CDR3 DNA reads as TGTGCCAGCAGCGTCAGGACAGGGCCGAACACTGAAGCTTTCTTT. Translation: CASSVRTGPNTEAFF.

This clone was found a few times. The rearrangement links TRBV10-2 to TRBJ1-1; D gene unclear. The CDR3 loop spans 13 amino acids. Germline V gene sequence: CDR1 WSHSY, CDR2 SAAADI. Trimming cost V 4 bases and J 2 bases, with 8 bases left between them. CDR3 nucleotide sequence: TGCGCCAGCAGTGCAACGGTCAACACTGAAGCTTTCTTT. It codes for CASSATVNTEAFF.

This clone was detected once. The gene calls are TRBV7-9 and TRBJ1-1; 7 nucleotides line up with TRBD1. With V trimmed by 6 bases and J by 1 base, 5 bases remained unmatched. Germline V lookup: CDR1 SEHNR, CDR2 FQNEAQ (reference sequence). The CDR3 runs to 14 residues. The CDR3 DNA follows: TGTGCCAGCAGGCCAGGGGGGTGGAACACTGAAGCTTTCTTT. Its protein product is CASRPGGWNTEAFF.

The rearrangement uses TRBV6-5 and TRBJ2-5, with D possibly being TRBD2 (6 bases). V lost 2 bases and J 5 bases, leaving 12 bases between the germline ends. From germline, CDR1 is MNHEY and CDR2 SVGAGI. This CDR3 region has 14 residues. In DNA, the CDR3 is TGTGCCAGCAGTTACCTTTCCGGGAGTGAGACCCAGTACTTC. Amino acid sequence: CASSYLSGSETQYF.

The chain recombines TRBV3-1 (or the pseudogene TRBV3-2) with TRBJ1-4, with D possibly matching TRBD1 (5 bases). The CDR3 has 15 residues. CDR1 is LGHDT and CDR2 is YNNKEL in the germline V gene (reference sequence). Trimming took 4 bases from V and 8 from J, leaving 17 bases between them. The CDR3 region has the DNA TGTGCCAGCAGCCCTACCGGGACGGGAGGGGAAAAACTGTTTTTT. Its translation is CASSPTGTGGEKLFF.

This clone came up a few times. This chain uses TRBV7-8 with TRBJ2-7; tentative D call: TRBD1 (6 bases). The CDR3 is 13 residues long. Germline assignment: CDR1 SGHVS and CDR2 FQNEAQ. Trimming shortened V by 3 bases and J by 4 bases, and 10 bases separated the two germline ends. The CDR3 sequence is CASSFGTQYEQYF. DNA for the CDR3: TGTGCCAGCAGCTTCGGGACACAGTACGAGCAGTACTTC.

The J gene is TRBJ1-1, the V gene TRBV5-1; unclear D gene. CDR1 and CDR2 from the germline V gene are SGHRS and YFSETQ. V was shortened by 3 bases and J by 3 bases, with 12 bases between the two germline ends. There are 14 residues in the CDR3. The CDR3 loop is CASSSTGSDTEAFF. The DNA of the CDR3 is TGCGCCAGCAGCTCCACGGGGTCGGACACTGAAGCTTTCTTT. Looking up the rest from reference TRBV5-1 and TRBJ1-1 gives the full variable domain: KAGVTQTPRYLIKTRGQQVTLSCSPISGHRSVSWYQQTPGQGLQFLFEYFSETQRNKGNFPGRFSGRQFSNSRSEMNVSTLELGDSALYLCASSSTGSDTEAFFGQGTRLTVV.

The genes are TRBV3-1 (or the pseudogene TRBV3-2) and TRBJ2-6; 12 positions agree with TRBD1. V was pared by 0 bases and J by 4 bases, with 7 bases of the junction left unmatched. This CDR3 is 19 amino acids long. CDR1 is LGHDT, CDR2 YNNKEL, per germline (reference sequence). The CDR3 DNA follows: TGTGCCAGCAGCCAAGACTCGGGACAGGGGGCGCGAGGGGCCAACGTCCTGACTTTC. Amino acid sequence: CASSQDSGQGARGANVLTF.